A selection of T cell receptor beta chains follows, all from one sample in a study of OX40 agonist ivuxolimab in advanced cancers. Produced via immunoSEQ multiplex PCR; TCRdb's table is partial and in-frame only. Of approximately 50,000 clones detected, 75% to 80% appear once; the ten largest clones hold under 3%. Sequenced material: CD4+ or CD8+ T cells sorted from blood, taken in a trial of the OX40 agonist ivuxolimab. These TCRs come from an adult with an advanced solid tumor such as melanoma, head and neck, liver or kidney cancer. The CDR3 runs from the conserved cysteine through the conserved F or W. D genes are given only for firm matches. For some rows the clone size is stated as once, few or many, or as a class when expanded; others skip it.

cdr3_aa,j_call,clone_size,d_call,cdr3_length,v_call
CASSPRQGASTGELFF,TRBJ2-2,once,TRBD1,16,TRBV9
CASSEAYGRGYGEQFF,TRBJ2-1,-,-,16,TRBV6-1
CSVVEWARETQYF,TRBJ2-5,-,-,13,TRBV29-1
CASSPDRGYNEKLFF,TRBJ1-4,once,TRBD1,15,TRBV7-9
CASSVDPFSYEQYF,TRBJ2-7,-,-,14,TRBV9
CASSTRGLTEAFF,TRBJ1-1,-,-,13,TRBV6-6
CASSVRGNYGYTF,TRBJ1-2,-,-,13,TRBV9
CASSSPSTGLKSPLHF,TRBJ1-6,-,TRBD1,16,TRBV19
CASSQLSSEKLFF,TRBJ1-4,-,-,13,TRBV14
CASSLDRGNYGYTF,TRBJ1-2,-,TRBD1,14,TRBV7-2
CASSAWDRLSYGYTF,TRBJ1-2,-,TRBD1,15,TRBV27
CASSPGQGRGNTIYF,TRBJ1-3,-,-,15,TRBV5-1
CASSLTGIGQPQHF,TRBJ1-5,-,-,14,TRBV7-6
CASSPNLQGHQYF,TRBJ2-5,-,-,13,TRBV11-3
CASSQDLRETQYF,TRBJ2-5,-,-,13,TRBV4-3
CASKKDRVRSRWRETQYF,TRBJ2-5,-,TRBD1,18,TRBV28
CASSSRTRTDTQYF,TRBJ2-3,-,TRBD2,14,TRBV7-2
CASSIASIGGETQYF,TRBJ2-5,-,-,15,TRBV19
CASSSPFGTGYNQPQHF,TRBJ1-5,-,TRBD1,17,TRBV19
CASSTHLGTDTQYF,TRBJ2-3,-,-,14,TRBV7-9
CASSPEALGQPQHF,TRBJ1-5,-,-,14,TRBV11-3
CARSLRDRRFYEQYF,TRBJ2-7,-,TRBD1,15,TRBV5-3
CASSSSGTGGRETQYF,TRBJ2-5,-,-,16,TRBV7-7
CASSRVGDRELNEQFF,TRBJ2-1,-,TRBD1,16,TRBV18
CASSPTHMPLDRTSGANVLTF,TRBJ2-6,once,TRBD1,21,TRBV18
CASSLVSQGGSPLHF,TRBJ1-6,-,-,15,TRBV7-3
CASRPGLAGETQYF,TRBJ2-5,-,TRBD2,14,TRBV6-1
CASSLEYSSYEQYF,TRBJ2-7,-,-,14,TRBV7-2
CTSSQDTGANEQFF,TRBJ2-1,-,-,14,TRBV1
CASSALSATNEKLFF,TRBJ1-4,-,-,15,TRBV5-1
CASSLDRGHEKLFF,TRBJ1-4,-,TRBD1,14,TRBV18